This passage covers 3 T cell receptor beta chains from one sample sequenced in a study of blood T cell repertoires in COVID-19. Here immunoSEQ multiplex PCR was the method, and the copy in TCRdb shows in-frame clones only, minus some. The sample holds 200,000 to 250,000 clones, roughly 89% seen once. Sequenced input: peripheral blood. Receptors were obtained from a man between 25 and 39 years old who had recovered from COVID-19.

V is TRBV12-3 or TRBV12-4 and J is TRBJ2-1; no clear D. The CDR3 is 12 residues long. Deletions cut 4 bases from V and 10 bases from J, with 11 bases between. The CDR3 sequence is CASSSPGGEQFF. The DNA for the CDR3 is TGTGCCAGCAGTTCCCCGGGTGGAGAGCAGTTCTTC.

Here the CDR3 DNA reads TGTGCCAGCACCGGACAAACAGATACGCAGTATTTT. It specifies CASTGQTDTQYF. V and J are TRBV12-3 or TRBV12-4 and TRBJ2-3, with TRBD1 as a possible D gene (5 bases). CDR3 length: 12 amino acids. Trimming took 7 bases from V and 3 from J, leaving 8 bases between them.

The chain combines TRBV7-2 with TRBJ1-6, with D unresolved. Germline V gives CDR1 SGHTA, CDR2 FQGNSA. The CDR3 length is 12 residues. V lost 4 bases to trimming and J lost 8 bases, with 6 bases between them. In nucleotides, the CDR3 is TGTGCCAGCAGCTCAGGTCATTCACCCCTCCACTTT. This codes for CASSSGHSPLHF.